Listed here are 21 T cell receptor beta chains from one sample, sequenced in a study of patients and donors after allogeneic stem cell transplantation. TCRdb redid the calling of the RT-PCR reads with MiXCR, one entry per CDR3 protein. The sample has about 960,000 distinct CDR3 sequences, approximately 18% seen once. Material for sequencing was blood, either unsorted or a sorted T cell fraction (not recorded which). These receptors all stem from a human donor who was either an allogeneic HSCT recipient or a stem cell or donor lymphocyte infusion donor (not recorded which). It is not recorded whose cells these are; they may come from a transplant donor.

This clonotype was observed many times. V gene TRBV11-3 combines with J gene TRBJ1-5, with D unresolved. The ends were cut back, 3 bases at V and 2 bases at J, with 5 bases in the middle. Germline assignment: CDR1 SGHNT and CDR2 YENEEA. The length of the CDR3 is 13 residues. DNA of the CDR3: TGTGCCAGCAGCTTCGGTCGCAATCAGCCCCAGCATTTT. Protein: CASSFGRNQPQHF.

This clonotype was seen a few times. J is TRBJ2-7 and V is TRBV20-1; 8 nucleotides agree with TRBD1. CDR3 length: 17 residues. V lost 3 bases to trimming and J lost 2 bases; unmatched junction nucleotides: 15. Germline V CDR1 and CDR2: DFQATT, SNEGSKA (reference sequence). The CDR3 loop reads CSASREPPGTGPYEQYF. CDR3 sequence (DNA): TGCAGTGCTAGTCGGGAGCCCCCCGGGACAGGACCCTACGAGCAGTACTTC.

The chain has TRBV2 and TRBJ1-1; possible D gene TRBD1, 5 bases. V was pared by 9 bases and J by 10 bases, with 18 bases between. The CDR3 has 12 amino acids. CDR1 is SNHLY, CDR2 FYNNEI, per germline. The CDR3 loop is CASGGTFPGAFF. The DNA of the CDR3 is TGTGCCAGTGGGGGGACCTTCCCGGGAGCTTTCTTT.

This clonotype appeared a few times. The J gene is TRBJ2-1, the V gene TRBV15; D gene ambiguous. V dropped 10 bases and J dropped 9 bases, with 13 bases sitting between them. CDR1 LNHNV and CDR2 YYDKDF come from the germline V gene (reference sequence). CDR3 size: 11 residues. CDR3 coding DNA: TGTGCCATCTACATAGCTGGTGAGCAGTTCTTC. Its translation is CAIYIAGEQFF. Supplemented by reference TRBV15 and TRBJ2-1, the full variable domain reads DAMVIQNPRYQVTQFGKPVTLSCSQTLNHNVMYWYQQKSSQAPKLLFHYYDKDFNNEADTPDNFQSRRPNTSFCFLDIRSPGLGDTAMYLCAIYIAGEQFFGPGTRLTVL.

This clonotype qualifies as medium-sized (0.01 to 0.1%). The CDR3 is CSVLATLNEQFF. CDR3 sequence (DNA): TGCAGCGTTCTGGCGACGCTCAATGAGCAGTTCTTC. The chain uses TRBV29-1 and TRBJ2-1; D uncertain. This CDR3 region has 12 residues. The germline CDR1 and CDR2 sequences are SQVTM and ANQGSEA. Trimming cost V 5 bases and J 6 bases, with 11 bases left between them.

This clonotype was detected a few times. The chain is built from TRBV29-1 and TRBJ2-2, with TRBD2 matching over 13 bases. CDR3 size: 15 residues. CDR1 and CDR2 (germline): SQVTM, ANQGSEA. Losses at the gene ends were 7 bases for V and 6 bases for J; bases not matched to a gene: 8. The CDR3 DNA reads TGCAGCGCCCGAGGACTAGCGGGAGTTGCCGGGGAGCTGTTTTTT. Its translation: CSARGLAGVAGELFF.

This clonotype was detected ten times or more. V gene TRBV27 combines with J gene TRBJ2-7; tentative D call: TRBD1 (5 bases). CDR1 is MNHEY, CDR2 SMNVEV, per germline (reference sequence). The ends were cut back, 3 bases at V and 2 bases at J, with 11 bases in the middle. The CDR3 is made up of 14 amino acids. CDR3: CASSLFDRTYEQYF. In DNA, the CDR3 is TGTGCCAGCAGTTTGTTTGACAGAACCTACGAGCAGTACTTC.

This clonotype has only a few counts. The chain combines TRBV11-2 with TRBJ1-2; 10 bases agree with TRBD1. Per the germline V gene, CDR1 is SGHAT and CDR2 is FQNNGV. This CDR3 contains 18 residues. The V gene end was trimmed by 1 base and the J gene end by 5 bases; junction bases not matched to a gene: 13. CDR3 sequence (DNA): TGTGCCAGCAGCTTAGTCGGGGACCCGACAGGGGGCTATTATGGCTACACCTTC. Translated: CASSLVGDPTGGYYGYTF.

This clonotype has just a few counts. The chain couples TRBV12-3 or TRBV12-4 to TRBJ1-4; 11 positions agree with TRBD1. The CDR3 loop spans 17 amino acids. Losses at the gene ends were 6 bases for V and 5 bases for J; bases not matched to a gene: 11. In DNA, the CDR3 is TGTGCCAGCAGCTGGACAGGGGGCAAGAGAAGGAATGAAAAACTGTTTTTT. It encodes CASSWTGGKRRNEKLFF.

The V call is TRBV6-1, the J call TRBJ2-7; D gene uncertain. The CDR3 is 15 amino acids. V was clipped by 3 bases and J by 2 bases, with 14 bases between them. Germline V lookup: CDR1 MNHNS, CDR2 SASEGT. The CDR3 bases are TGTGCCAGCAGTGAGAAAGGGTTAAGGCCCTACGAGCAGTACTTC. Translating gives CASSEKGLRPYEQYF.

This chain joins TRBV9 and TRBJ1-6; D is unresolved. This CDR3 is built from 15 residues. V lost 0 bases and J 7 bases, leaving 11 bases between the germline ends. Per germline, CDR1 SGDLS and CDR2 YYNGEE. The CDR3 spells CASSVDGSSNSPLHF. The CDR3 coding sequence is TGTGCCAGCAGCGTAGATGGTAGCTCGAATTCACCCCTCCACTTT.

The CDR3 is CASSWGQGGSYNEQFF. The CDR3 nucleotides are TGCGCCAGCAGCTGGGGACAGGGGGGCTCCTACAATGAGCAGTTCTTC. The gene calls are TRBV5-1 and TRBJ2-1; TRBD1 agrees at 11 bases. The CDR3 contains 16 residues. The J segment lost 0 bases and the V segment lost 3 bases, leaving 2 bases of the junction unmatched. The germline gives CDR1 SGHRS, CDR2 YFSETQ.

This chain links TRBV9 with TRBJ1-2, with TRBD1 matching 8 bases. Germline V gene sequence: CDR1 SGDLS, CDR2 YYNGEE. The CDR3 sequence is 18 residues long. Losses at the gene ends were 3 bases for V and 1 base for J; bases not matched to a gene: 14. CDR3 loop: CASSGPGEGQVLNYGYTF. In DNA, the CDR3 is TGTGCCAGCAGCGGCCCTGGGGAGGGACAGGTCCTTAACTATGGCTACACCTTC.

V is TRBV7-8 and J is TRBJ1-1; D is possibly TRBD1 (5 bases). The CDR3 runs 13 residues. Trimming left V 7 bases short and J 5 bases short, with 14 bases between. The germline CDR1 and CDR2 sequences are SGHVS and FQNEAQ. Here the CDR3 reads CASKAGGGTEAFF. Here the CDR3 DNA reads TGTGCCAGCAAGGCGGGGGGTGGAACTGAAGCTTTCTTT. Looking up the rest from reference TRBV7-8 and TRBJ1-1 gives the full variable domain: GAGVSQSPRYKVAKRGQDVALRCDPISGHVSLFWYQQALGQGPEFLTYFQNEAQLDKSGLPSDRFFAERPEGSVSTLKIQRTQQEDSAVYLCASKAGGGTEAFFGQGTRLTVV.

This clonotype showed up many times. The rearrangement joins TRBV10-3 to TRBJ2-2; D is unclear. Deletions cut 2 bases from V and 8 bases from J, with 6 bases between. Germline V gives CDR1 ENHRY, CDR2 SYGVKD. This CDR3 region has 12 residues. DNA of the CDR3: TGTGCCATCAGTGAGCCTCCTGGGGAGCTGTTTTTT. Translation gives CAISEPPGELFF.

The gene calls are TRBV5-1 and TRBJ2-1, with 9 bases matching TRBD2. Losses at the gene ends were 2 bases for V and 6 bases for J; bases not matched to a gene: 6. This CDR3 spans 15 amino acids. Germline lookup yields CDR1 SGHRS and CDR2 YFSETQ. CDR3 region: CASSFGASGVNEQFF. Written as DNA, the CDR3 is TGCGCCAGCAGCTTTGGGGCTAGCGGGGTCAATGAGCAGTTCTTC.

The table lists this clonotype with many counts. V and J are TRBV10-3 and TRBJ2-1; D is unresolved. V was trimmed by 0 bases and J by 6 bases, leaving 3 bases between them. The CDR3 has 12 residues. Germline V lookup: CDR1 ENHRY, CDR2 SYGVKD. CDR3 residues: CAISESLNEQFF. The CDR3 nucleotides read TGTGCCATCAGTGAGTCGCTCAATGAGCAGTTCTTC.

The V and J genes are TRBV20-1 and TRBJ2-3, with 7 bases that match TRBD1. The trim removed 3 bases at V and 4 bases at J, leaving 7 bases unmatched. Germline loops: CDR1 DFQATT, CDR2 SNEGSKA (reference sequence). The CDR3 has 14 residues. CDR3 sequence reads: CSASTRGRADTQYF. CDR3 nucleotides: TGCAGTGCTAGTACAAGGGGGCGCGCAGATACGCAGTATTTT.

This chain uses TRBV12-3 or TRBV12-4 with TRBJ1-2, with TRBD1 as a possible D gene (5 bases). With 5 bases removed from V and 6 bases from J, the gap between germline ends came to 19 bases. This CDR3 has 15 residues. CDR3: CASSHVTLATDGYTF. The CDR3 DNA reads as TGTGCCAGCAGTCATGTTACCCTCGCGACAGATGGCTACACCTTC.

The V gene is TRBV3-1, the J gene TRBJ2-5; D is perhaps TRBD2 (6 bases). Trimming took 4 bases from V and 0 from J, leaving 18 bases between them. The CDR3 covers 17 residues. Germline-derived CDR1 and CDR2 are LGHDT and YNNKEL (reference sequence). This chain's CDR3 is CASSLFLREKYQETQYF. The CDR3 DNA reads TGTGCCAGCAGCCTGTTTTTACGGGAGAAGTACCAAGAGACCCAGTACTTC.

The rearrangement uses TRBV11-2 and TRBJ2-3; maybe TRBD2 (6 bases). This CDR3 has 14 amino acids. Germline loops: CDR1 SGHAT, CDR2 FQNNGV. V lost 1 base to trimming and J lost 5 bases, with 10 bases between them. For the CDR3, the DNA is TGTGCCAGCAGCTTAGTAGCGGTCCGAGATACGCAGTATTTT. It translates to CASSLVAVRDTQYF.